These T cell receptor beta chains were read from a single sample in a study of T cell responses to AZD1222 COVID-19 vaccine. Data came from immunoSEQ multiplex PCR; TCRdb stores just in-frame clones and leaves some out. The data contain over 130,000 clones, roughly 92% of them singletons. Sequencing was performed on peripheral blood, taken 28 days after the second AZD1222 dose. The receptor set was obtained from an adult who received the AZD1222 COVID-19 vaccine. CDR3s include the opening cysteine and the closing phenylalanine or tryptophan. D genes are given only for firm matches. Part of the rows lack a size; the others show once, few, many or a class for expanded clones.

d_gene	j_gene	abundance	v_gene	CDR3aa	CDR3nt
-	TRBJ1-1	-	TRBV5-1	CASSLAGPVRAAFF	TGCGCCAGCAGCTTGGCGGGACCCGTTCGGGCGGCTTTCTTT
TRBD1	TRBJ2-5	-	TRBV7-8	CASSLGTGVSETQYF	TGTGCCAGCAGCCTAGGGACAGGGGTTTCTGAGACCCAGTACTTC
-	TRBJ1-5	-	TRBV2	CASSSTRNTRQPQHF	TGTGCCAGCAGTTCTACCAGGAATACACGGCAGCCCCAGCATTTT
-	TRBJ1-5	-	TRBV28	CASSLQYSNQPQHF	TGTGCCAGCAGTTTACAATATAGCAATCAGCCCCAGCATTTT
TRBD1	TRBJ1-5	-	TRBV5-6	CASSRGQGGRQPQHF	TGTGCCAGCAGCCGAGGACAGGGAGGTCGACAGCCCCAGCATTTT
-	TRBJ2-7	-	TRBV7-8	CASSQGVAYEQYF	TGTGCCAGCAGCCAAGGGGTAGCCTACGAGCAGTACTTC
TRBD1	TRBJ1-1	-	TRBV7-3	CASSPNGQGGTEAFF	TGTGCCAGCAGCCCTAATGGGCAGGGGGGCACTGAAGCTTTCTTT
TRBD2	TRBJ2-3	-	TRBV7-6	CASSLVRTSGKADTQYF	TGTGCCAGCAGCTTAGTGAGGACTAGCGGGAAGGCAGATACGCAGTATTTT
-	TRBJ1-1	-	TRBV5-1	CASSPGTPNTEAFF	TGCGCCAGCAGCCCGGGAACCCCGAACACTGAAGCTTTCTTT
-	TRBJ1-1	-	TRBV6-1	CASSELGGARNTEAFF	TGTGCCAGCAGTGAATTGGGCGGGGCTAGGAACACTGAAGCTTTCTTT
-	TRBJ2-1	-	TRBV2	CASSGVPYNEQFF	TGTGCCAGCAGTGGCGTTCCCTACAATGAGCAGTTCTTC
-	TRBJ1-5	-	TRBV5-4	CASSFGGRGQPQHF	TGTGCCAGCAGCTTTGGTGGGCGCGGTCAGCCCCAGCATTTT
TRBD1	TRBJ1-5	-	TRBV4-1	CASSPRDRGLSNQPQHF	TGCGCCAGCAGCCCCCGCGACAGGGGGCTTAGCAATCAGCCCCAGCATTTT
-	TRBJ2-1	few	TRBV5-4	CASSPDPIAVSGDEQFF	TGTGCCAGCAGCCCCGACCCAATAGCGGTGAGTGGCGATGAGCAGTTCTTC
-	TRBJ2-3	-	TRBV28	CASSSSHLAETGDTQYF	TGTGCCAGCAGTTCATCTCATCTAGCGGAGACAGGAGATACGCAGTATTTT
-	TRBJ1-1	-	TRBV28	CASTRGQNTEAFF	TGTGCCAGCACCCGAGGACAGAACACTGAAGCTTTCTTT
TRBD2	TRBJ2-1	-	TRBV24-1	CATRDGSSGRLEQFF	TGTGCCACCAGGGATGGGTCTAGCGGGAGACTTGAGCAGTTCTTC
-	TRBJ1-3	-	TRBV6-1	CASSVGRQAIGNTIYF	TGTGCCAGCAGTGTGGGTAGACAGGCCATAGGAAACACCATATATTTT
-	TRBJ1-4	-	TRBV28	CASSLNEKLFF	TGTGCCAGCAGTTTAAACGAAAAACTGTTTTTT
TRBD1	TRBJ2-2	-	TRBV5-5	CASSLGTGLNTGELFF	TGTGCCAGCAGCTTGGGGACAGGGCTAAACACCGGGGAGCTGTTTTTT
-	TRBJ2-7	-	TRBV7-8	CASSPPGRPSYEQYF	TGTGCCAGCAGCCCCCCGGGCAGGCCATCCTACGAGCAGTACTTC
-	TRBJ1-1	-	TRBV29-1	CSVEGQVNTEAFF	TGCAGCGTTGAGGGGCAGGTGAACACTGAAGCTTTCTTT
TRBD2	TRBJ2-3	-	TRBV19	CASSKLAGEEDTQYF	TGTGCCAGTAGTAAGCTAGCGGGAGAAGAAGATACGCAGTATTTT
-	TRBJ2-5	-	TRBV30	CAWSFRMRETQYF	TGTGCCTGGAGTTTCCGGATGAGGGAGACCCAGTACTTC
TRBD1	TRBJ1-2	-	TRBV20-1	CSASNRYRGNYGYTF	TGCAGTGCTAGTAACCGATACAGGGGAAACTATGGCTACACCTTC
-	TRBJ1-4	-	TRBV13	CASSLGRGHEKLFF	TGTGCCAGCAGCTTAGGGCGGGGTCACGAAAAACTGTTTTTT
-	TRBJ2-3	-	TRBV7-2	CASSFKGEADTQYF	TGTGCCAGCAGCTTTAAGGGAGAGGCAGATACGCAGTATTTT
-	TRBJ1-2	-	TRBV6-5	CASSYSTAVGYTF	TGTGCCAGCAGTTACTCGACAGCCGTTGGCTACACTTTC
-	TRBJ1-2	-	TRBV10-3	CAISVPQGANYGYTF	TGTGCCATCAGTGTACCACAGGGAGCTAACTATGGCTACACCTTC
-	TRBJ1-3	-	TRBV28	CASSLTLSRDTIYF	TGTGCCAGCAGTTTAACTCTGAGTAGGGACACCATATATTTT
TRBD1	TRBJ1-2	once	TRBV30	CAWSVQGTGSRGGYTF	TGTGCCTGGAGTGTACAAGGGACAGGGAGTCGTGGTGGCTACACCTTC
TRBD2	TRBJ2-5	-	TRBV13	CASSLVGLAGGQDQETQYF	TGTGCCAGCAGCTTAGTAGGGCTAGCGGGAGGGCAGGACCAAGAGACCCAGTACTTC
-	TRBJ1-2	-	TRBV28	CASRKGFLYGYTF	TGTGCCAGCAGAAAGGGTTTTCTCTATGGCTACACCTTC
-	TRBJ2-1	few	TRBV7-7	CASSLVQGDEQFF	TGTGCCAGCAGCTTAGTACAGGGCGATGAGCAGTTCTTC
-	TRBJ1-3	-	TRBV21-1	CASSARDRTSSGNTIYF	TGTGCCAGCAGCGCCCGGGACAGAACAAGCTCTGGAAACACCATATATTTT
-	TRBJ2-5	-	TRBV2	CASSQETQYF	TGTGCCAGCAGTCAAGAGACCCAGTACTTC
TRBD1	TRBJ2-7	-	TRBV5-1	CASSRAPGDRGEEQYF	TGCGCCAGCAGCAGGGCCCCTGGGGACAGGGGTGAAGAGCAGTACTTC
-	TRBJ2-2	-	TRBV19	CASSVAIGNTGELFF	TGTGCCAGTAGTGTGGCGATTGGGAACACCGGGGAGCTGTTTTTT
-	TRBJ1-1	-	TRBV20-1	CRGISNTEAFF	TGCAGGGGTATATCAAACACTGAAGCTTTCTTT
TRBD2	TRBJ2-1	-	TRBV27	CASSLSGAEQFF	TGTGCCAGCAGCCTGAGCGGGGCTGAGCAGTTCTTC
-	TRBJ1-3	-	TRBV6-2/TRBV6-3	CASIPGPGNTIYF	TGTGCCAGCATCCCAGGACCCGGAAACACCATATATTTT